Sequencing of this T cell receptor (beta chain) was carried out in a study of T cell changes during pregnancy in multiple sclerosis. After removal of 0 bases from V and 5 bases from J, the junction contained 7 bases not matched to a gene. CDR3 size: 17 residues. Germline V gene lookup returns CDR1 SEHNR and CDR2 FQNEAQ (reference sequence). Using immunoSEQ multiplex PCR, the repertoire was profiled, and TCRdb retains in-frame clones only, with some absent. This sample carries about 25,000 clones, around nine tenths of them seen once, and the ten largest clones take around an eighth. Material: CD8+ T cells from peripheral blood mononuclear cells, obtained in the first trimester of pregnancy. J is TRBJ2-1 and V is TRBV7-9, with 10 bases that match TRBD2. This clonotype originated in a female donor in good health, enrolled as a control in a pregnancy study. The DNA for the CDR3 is TGTGCCAGCAGCTTAGCAGGGAGCGGGGGGGGGCACAATGAGCAGTTCTTC. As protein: CASSLAGSGGGHNEQFF.